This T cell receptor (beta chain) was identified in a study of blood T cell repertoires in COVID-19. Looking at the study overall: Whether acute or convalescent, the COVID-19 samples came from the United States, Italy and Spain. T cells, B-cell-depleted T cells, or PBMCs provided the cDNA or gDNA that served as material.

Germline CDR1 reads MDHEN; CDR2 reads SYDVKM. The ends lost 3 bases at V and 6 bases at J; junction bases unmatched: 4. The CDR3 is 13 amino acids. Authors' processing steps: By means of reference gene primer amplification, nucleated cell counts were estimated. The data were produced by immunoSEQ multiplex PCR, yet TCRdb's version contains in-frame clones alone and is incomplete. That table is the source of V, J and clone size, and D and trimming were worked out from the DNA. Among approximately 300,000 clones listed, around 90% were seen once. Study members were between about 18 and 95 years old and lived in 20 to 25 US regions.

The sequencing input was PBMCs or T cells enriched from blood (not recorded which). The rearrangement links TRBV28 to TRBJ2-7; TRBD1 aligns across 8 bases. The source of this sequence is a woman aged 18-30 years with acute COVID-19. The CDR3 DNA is TGTGCCAGCAGTTTGAGCAGGGGGCGCGAGCAGTACTTC. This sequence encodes CASSLSRGREQYF.